This TCR beta chain came from a study of blood T cells in healthy people across ages (dated by TCRdb to the mid-2010s). At the level of the whole study: In model experiments, template switching captured roughly one uniquely barcoded TCR beta cDNA molecule for every two T cells. Using deep sequencing normalized with unique cDNA molecular identifiers, the study measured how TCR beta repertoire diversity changes with age. The study analyzed two additional independent replicas of 1 million unique cDNA reads from the same blood draw for two donors, one aged 18 to 30 and one aged 80 or older. The donors were divided into four age groups: young (average around 15 years), middle-aged (around 41), aged (about 61) and long-lived (82). Donors of different ages were randomly distributed across sequencing lanes to avoid experimental bias.

Library method: 5' RACE. TCRdb names Illumina HiSeq 2500 as the instrument used. A second PCR of about 7 to 12 cycles was run with a J-beta primer mix and a sample-barcoded 5' primer. A unique molecular identifier was introduced onto each TCR beta cDNA molecule by a template-switch 5' adaptor carrying 12 random nucleotides. Each sample yielded at least 2.5 million CDR3-containing paired-end reads. The Mint cDNA synthesis kit, primed by a TRBC-specific oligonucleotide, was used to synthesize first-strand cDNA from all RNA. Following uracil-DNA glycosylase treatment, all cDNA underwent a first 18-cycle PCR with the universal primers M1SS and BC2_uni_R. On the study's bioinformatics: Each sample was normalized by randomly selecting 1 million high-quality reads, each carrying a distinct molecular identifier. Reads sharing molecular identifiers were discarded rather than binned into consensus sequences. CDR3 identification, clonotype clustering and error correction used MiTCR with a Q25 quality threshold and the strictest error-elimination algorithm. A nonparametric unseen species model with Euler transformation was used to estimate a lower bound on total TCR beta diversity. TCRdb took the public reads, trimmed them with fastp at Q25, ran MiXCR for clone calling and kept in-frame beta chains. Each CDR3 protein appears once, grouped with its most common genes and DNA. These V and J calls derive from TCRdb rather than the authors' analysis. Counted in this sample were fewer than 800,000 distinct CDR3 sequences; around 20% of them appeared once. The ten most abundant clones make up 3% to 4% of the sample.

What the research found in general, with its limitations: Because donor CMV infection status was unknown, age-related changes in expanded clonotypes were potentially confounded. Compared with the aged group, more naive CD4+ T cells, fewer expanded clones and increased TCR diversity were shown by the long-lived group, suggesting age selection. As age increased, observed TCR beta diversity per million T cells dropped in a roughly linear way, and a significant reduction was already evident by age about 36. A strong correlation was found between observed TCR beta diversity and the percentage of naive T cells measured by flow cytometry. Estimates of total diversity based on one million sequenced T cells were regarded as lower bounds and as underestimates. Conclusive comparison of naive and antigen-experienced compartments was prevented by the profiling of bulk unsorted PBMCs.

Donors were a few dozen systemically healthy Caucasian individuals from Russia aged roughly 6 to 100 years. Around 10 milliliters of peripheral blood were collected from each donor into EDTA-treated Vacutainer tubes. Ficoll-Paque density-gradient centrifugation was used to isolate PBMCs, with at least 7 million obtained per sample. Trizol reagent was used to extract total RNA from PBMCs, with at least 6 micrograms per sample. Naive CD45RAhigh/CD27high T cell percentages were measured by flow cytometry on a PBMC aliquot from every donor. This clonotype was observed a few times. The antigen this receptor binds is unknown. Base qualities were left out, and no much larger clone turns up one base away. Sequencing was done on a sample of blood. The receptor was isolated from a man aged 70 or older in good health.

The nucleotide sequence is TGTGCCAGCAGCTCCGGGACTAGCGGGAGGGCCTATACGCAGTATTTT. It translates to CASSSGTSGRAYTQYF. The chain was built from TRBV5-4 and TRBJ2-3, and 16 bases in between align with TRBD2. The CDR1 and CDR2 encoded by the germline V gene (reference sequence) are SGHNT and YYREEE. V trim: 3 bases; J trim: 7 bases; unmatched bases: 5. Counted from cysteine to phenylalanine, this CDR3 has 16 amino acids. The entry retains the CDR3 DNA only, 48 bases that are in frame from base 1. With the portions outside the CDR3 filled from the reference TRBV5-4 and TRBJ2-3 genes, the complete variable region becomes ETGVTQSPTHLIKTRGQQVTLRCSSQSGHNTVSWYQQALGQGPQFIFQYYREEENGRGNFPPRFSGLQFPNYSSELNVNALELDDSALYLCASSSGTSGRAYTQYFGPGTRLTVL.